Below, 32 T cell receptor beta chains from the same sample are listed, as sequenced in a study of cytotoxic CD8 clonotypes in ibrutinib-treated CLL. Some clones are missing from TCRdb's copy, which holds only in-frame ones; the method was immunoSEQ multiplex PCR. Of some 50,000 clones listed, 57% are singletons. This specimen consisted of PBMCs, obtained after 24 months of ibrutinib treatment. Receptors were obtained from a human donor with chronic lymphocytic leukemia.

The rearrangement links TRBV6-1 to TRBJ2-5; no clear D. V lost 0 bases, J lost 2 bases, and 10 bases lay in between. The CDR3 length is 15 residues. Germline CDR1 is MNHNS and CDR2 is SASEGT. The CDR3: CASSEARSTQETQYF. CDR3 bases: TGTGCCAGCAGTGAAGCGCGAAGTACTCAAGAGACCCAGTACTTC.

This clone was counted only a few times. The chain has TRBV7-9 and TRBJ2-5; D call uncertain. The CDR3 length is 13 residues. Germline V gene data show CDR1 as SEHNR and CDR2 as FQNEAQ (reference sequence). V lost 2 bases and J lost 3, with 7 bases in between. This chain's CDR3 is CASSLRAEETQYF. The CDR3 nucleotides are TGTGCCAGCAGCTTACGGGCCGAAGAGACCCAGTACTTC.

This chain connects TRBV1 to TRBJ2-7; the tabulated D call, TRBD2, remains unverified against the DNA. TRBV1 is a documented pseudogene. The CDR3 runs 15 residues. CDR3 nucleotide sequence: TGCACCAGCAGCCAAGGGATGGGGGGGGCCTACGAGCAGTACTTC. This codes for CTSSQGMGGAYEQYF.

V and J are TRBV7-9 and TRBJ1-5; TRBD1 might be the D (5 bases). Germline V lookup: CDR1 SEHNR, CDR2 FQNEAQ (reference sequence). The V and J ends lost 1 base and 3 bases respectively, with 7 bases between them. The CDR3 covers 14 residues. CDR3 DNA: TGTGCCAGCAGCTTAGGACAGCACAATCAGCCCCAGCATTTT. Translated: CASSLGQHNQPQHF.

CDR3 protein: CSLRGETQYF. CDR3 nucleotide sequence: TGCAGCCTGAGGGGGGAGACCCAGTACTTC. The chain recombines TRBV29-1 with TRBJ2-5; possible D gene TRBD1, 6 bases. CDR1 is SQVTM and CDR2 is ANQGSEA in the germline V gene. This CDR3 region has 10 residues. V lost 8 bases to trimming and J lost 5 bases, with 9 bases between them.

This chain connects TRBV4-1 to TRBJ2-3; a possible D gene is TRBD1 (5 bases). CDR1 and CDR2 from the germline V gene are MGHRA and YSYEKL. With 3 bases removed from V and 5 bases from J, the gap between germline ends came to 9 bases. The CDR3 contains 13 residues. The CDR3 DNA reads TGCGCCAGCAGCCAGGGGCGCCGAGATACGCAGTATTTT. Translated, it gives CASSQGRRDTQYF.

CDR3 amino acids: CASSLDRDRFYEQYF. The CDR3 nucleotides read TGTGCCAGCAGCTTAGACCGGGACCGGTTCTACGAGCAGTACTTC. V gene TRBV7-6 combines with J gene TRBJ2-7; TRBD1 or TRBD2 may be the D gene (5 bases each). The CDR3 is 15 amino acids. The germline gives CDR1 SGHVS, CDR2 FNYEAQ. V gave up 1 base and J gave up 3 bases, with 13 bases separating them.

This clone has ten or more counts. CDR3 sequence: CASSTELPSSYNEQFF. CDR3 sequence (DNA): TGTGCCAGCAGCACCGAACTTCCGAGCTCCTACAATGAGCAGTTCTTC. V gene TRBV11-2 combines with J gene TRBJ2-1; D is undetermined. Germline CDR1 is SGHAT and CDR2 is FQNNGV. This CDR3 spans 16 amino acids. V shed 5 bases and J shed 0 bases, with 14 bases lying between them.

This clone was seen more than once but under ten times. The chain is built from TRBV5-1 and TRBJ2-3, with 8 bases identical to TRBD1. V was clipped by 4 bases and J by 1 base; unmatched bases: 5. The CDR3 is 15 amino acids. The germline V gene has CDR1 SGHRS and CDR2 YFSETQ. CDR3 protein: CASSREGQGTDTQYF. In DNA form, the CDR3 reads TGCGCCAGCAGCCGCGAGGGACAGGGCACAGATACGCAGTATTTT.

This clone was detected a few times. The chain joins TRBV15 to TRBJ1-2; tentatively, D is TRBD1 (5 bases). Trimming took off 1 base at V and 5 bases at J, with 17 bases between the two ends. This CDR3 has 16 amino acids. Per germline, CDR1 LNHNV and CDR2 YYDKDF (reference sequence). CDR3 sequence: CATSRVWGDSKYGYTF. DNA of the CDR3: TGTGCCACCAGCAGAGTATGGGGTGACAGTAAATATGGCTACACCTTC.

In its sample, this clone was seen a few times. The chain joins TRBV6-5 to TRBJ1-1; perhaps TRBD1 as D (5 bases). Per the germline V gene, CDR1 is MNHEY and CDR2 is SVGAGI. The V end lost 5 bases, the J end lost 0 bases, and 13 bases lay between the germline ends. The CDR3 totals 15 residues. CDR3: CASSNIEGVNTEAFF. The DNA of the CDR3 is TGTGCCAGCAGTAACATCGAAGGGGTGAACACTGAAGCTTTCTTT.

This sequence joins TRBV6-1 and TRBJ1-1, with 7 bases lining up with TRBD1. J lost 4 bases, V lost 6 bases, and 5 bases had no gene match. The CDR3 has 13 amino acids. CDR1 is MNHNS and CDR2 is SASEGT in the germline V gene. Here the CDR3 reads CASRTTGLTEAFF. CDR3 nucleotides: TGTGCCAGCAGGACGACAGGGCTCACTGAAGCTTTCTTT.

This chain links TRBV5-1 with TRBJ1-2, with TRBD1 matching over 7 bases. Germline CDR1 reads SGHRS; CDR2 reads YFSETQ. V lost 4 bases and J lost 4; bases outside the gene matches: 7. The length of the CDR3 is 14 residues. CDR3 DNA sequence: TGCGCCAGCAGCCCTGGGACAGCCAGCTATGGCTACACCTTC. It encodes CASSPGTASYGYTF.

This clone was recorded a few times. The chain couples TRBV5-1 to TRBJ2-5; D is undetermined. The V end lost 0 bases, the J end lost 1 base, and 7 bases lay between the germline ends. The CDR3 runs to 14 residues. CDR1 and CDR2 from the germline V gene are SGHRS and YFSETQ. CDR3 residues: CASSLGPSQETQYF. The CDR3 DNA reads TGCGCCAGCAGCTTGGGGCCGAGCCAAGAGACCCAGTACTTC.

Comment on this clone: A single base is all that separates this from a far larger clone, so a read error is likely. Other DNA sequences in this specimen translate into the identical CDR3. The gene calls are TRBV6-5 and TRBJ1-5; TRBD1 is a possible D gene (6 bases). This CDR3 spans 13 amino acids. V shed 6 bases and J shed 2 bases, with 8 bases lying between them. Germline V CDR1 and CDR2: MNHEY, SVGAGI. CDR3 DNA: TGTGCCAGCAGCCGACAGGGCAATCAGCCCCAGCATTTT. It yields the protein CASSRQGNQPQHF.

This rearrangement joins TRBV18 to TRBJ2-5; perhaps TRBD1 as D (6 bases). Trimming pared 4 bases from V and 3 bases from J, leaving 15 bases between. The CDR3 runs to 15 residues. Germline V gene data show CDR1 as KGHSH and CDR2 as LQKENI. The CDR3 bases are TGTGCCAGCTCACTCTTCACAGGGCCAAAAGAGACCCAGTACTTC. Translation: CASSLFTGPKETQYF.

The chain joins TRBV6-1 to TRBJ1-2; the D is unclear. In germline, CDR1 is MNHNS, CDR2 SASEGT. CDR3 length: 12 amino acids. The ends were cut back, 6 bases at V and 2 bases at J, with 7 bases in the middle. In DNA form, the CDR3 reads TGTGCCAGCAGGAGGGCGAACTATGGCTACACCTTC. Its translation is CASRRANYGYTF.

The rearrangement uses TRBV20-1 and TRBJ1-2; 7 nucleotides align to TRBD1. The CDR3 sequence is 11 residues long. The germline V gene encodes CDR1 DFQATT and CDR2 SNEGSKA (reference sequence). J lost 7 bases, V lost 5 bases, and 4 bases had no gene match. The CDR3 nucleotides read TGCAGTGCTGGACAGGTAGCTGGCTACACCTTC. Its protein is CSAGQVAGYTF.

The chain uses TRBV29-1 and TRBJ2-5, with a tentative D call TRBD2 (6 bases). The V gene lost 6 bases and the J gene lost 4 bases, with 12 bases spanning the gap. Germline-derived CDR1 and CDR2 are SQVTM and ANQGSEA. The CDR3 extends over 12 amino acids. CDR3 sequence: CSVLGGAETQYF. The CDR3 DNA reads TGCAGCGTCCTTGGAGGGGCAGAGACCCAGTACTTC.

This rearrangement joins TRBV21-1 to TRBJ1-2. TRBV21-1 is a documented pseudogene. The CDR3 consists of 17 residues. The CDR3 DNA follows: TGTGCCAGCAGCAAGGGGAGGGGGCAGTCGCTCGACTATGGCTACACCTTC. Its translation: CASSKGRGQSLDYGYTF.

In its sample, this clone was seen once. The J gene is TRBJ2-1, the V gene TRBV5-6; 8 bases are a match to TRBD2. CDR1 and CDR2 (germline): SGHDT, YYEEEE. The V gene end was trimmed by 1 base and the J gene end by 9 bases; junction bases not matched to a gene: 6. The CDR3 runs 14 residues. The CDR3 here is CASSLSGGPSEQFF. The CDR3 DNA reads as TGTGCCAGCAGCTTGTCGGGGGGGCCTAGTGAGCAGTTCTTC. The whole variable domain, filled in from reference TRBV5-6 and TRBJ2-1, reads DAGVTQSPTHLIKTRGQQVTLRCSPKSGHDTVSWYQQALGQGPQFIFQYYEEEERQRGNFPDRFSGHQFPNYSSELNVNALLLGDSALYLCASSLSGGPSEQFFGPGTRLTVL.

This clone is medium-sized within its sample. This chain connects TRBV5-1 to TRBJ1-4; TRBD1 agrees at 9 bases. The length of the CDR3 is 16 residues. The V gene's germline CDR1 is SGHRS and CDR2 YFSETQ. Trimming cost V 0 bases and J 4 bases; bases outside gene matches: 4. The CDR3 reads CASSLAKTGGNEKLFF. The CDR3 region has the DNA TGCGCCAGCAGCTTGGCCAAGACAGGGGGTAATGAAAAACTGTTTTTT.

This clone is a singleton in its sample. The V gene is TRBV6-6, the J gene TRBJ1-1; D ambiguous. The germline V gene encodes CDR1 MNHNY and CDR2 SVGAGI (reference sequence). This CDR3 region has 12 residues. V was pared by 7 bases and J by 9 bases, with 15 bases between. The CDR3 sequence: CASTPGGGKAFF. CDR3 coding DNA: TGTGCCAGCACCCCCGGCGGAGGTAAAGCTTTCTTT.

V and J are TRBV4-2 and TRBJ2-6, with D unresolved. Germline V gene lookup returns CDR1 LGHNA and CDR2 YNFKEQ. Trimming shortened V by 0 bases and J by 2 bases, and 5 bases separated the two germline ends. This CDR3 region has 15 residues. The chain's CDR3 is CASSQDTAGANVLTF. The CDR3 DNA reads TGTGCCAGCAGCCAAGACACAGCTGGGGCCAACGTCCTGACTTTC.

This clone was observed a few times. The chain uses TRBV5-1 and TRBJ1-6; a weak D match, TRBD1 (5 bases). Trimming stripped 0 bases from V and 7 bases from J, with 17 bases between. Germline V CDR1 and CDR2: SGHRS, YFSETQ. This CDR3 has 17 residues. The CDR3 DNA reads as TGCGCCAGCAGCTTGGTATCCCCACAGGAGGGCAATTCACCCCTCCACTTT. Translation gives CASSLVSPQEGNSPLHF. Based on the CDR3 plus reference TRBV5-1 and TRBJ1-6, the full variable domain is KAGVTQTPRYLIKTRGQQVTLSCSPISGHRSVSWYQQTPGQGLQFLFEYFSETQRNKGNFPGRFSGRQFSNSRSEMNVSTLELGDSALYLCASSLVSPQEGNSPLHFGNGTRLTVT.

The genes are TRBV27 and TRBJ2-3, with 13 bases identical to TRBD2. V gave up 5 bases and J gave up 3 bases; unmatched junction bases: 5. CDR1 and CDR2 from the germline V gene are MNHEY and SMNVEV (reference sequence). The CDR3 is made up of 16 amino acids. The CDR3 is CASSKGLAGLTDTQYF. The CDR3 bases are TGTGCCAGCAGTAAGGGACTAGCGGGGTTAACAGATACGCAGTATTTT.

The chain combines TRBV7-8 with TRBJ1-2, with a weak D call TRBD1 (6 bases). This CDR3 has 14 residues. Looked up from germline, CDR1 is SGHVS and CDR2 is FQNEAQ. The V end lost 1 base, the J end lost 5 bases, and 11 bases lay between the germline ends. The CDR3 nucleotides read TGTGCCAGCAGCTTAGGGGACAATGGATATGGCTACACCTTC. It specifies CASSLGDNGYGYTF.

The chain is built from TRBV5-8 and TRBJ2-7; no definite D call. Per germline, CDR1 SGHTS and CDR2 YDEGEE. This CDR3 region has 13 residues. V lost 1 base and J 6 bases, leaving 11 bases between the germline ends. CDR3 sequence: CASSLLTPSEQYF. CDR3 DNA: TGTGCCAGCAGCTTGCTGACACCCTCCGAGCAGTACTTC.

This clone was seen ten or more times. The rearrangement uses TRBV5-6 and TRBJ1-6; D is undetermined. The CDR3 length is 15 residues. V lost 0 bases to trimming and J lost 6 bases, with 10 bases between them. CDR1 is SGHDT and CDR2 is YYEEEE in the germline V gene. The CDR3 DNA is TGTGCCAGCAGCTTGGGACCCACGGGTAATTCACCCCTCCACTTT. Its protein product is CASSLGPTGNSPLHF.

In its sample, this clone was seen many times. The chain joins TRBV6-5 to TRBJ1-6; TRBD1 might be the D (5 bases). The germline V and J ends were trimmed by 5 bases and 3 bases, with 11 bases remaining between them. Germline V gives CDR1 MNHEY, CDR2 SVGAGI. This CDR3 contains 15 residues. CDR3 sequence: CASSPQGDYNSPLHF. The CDR3, as DNA: TGTGCCAGCAGTCCCCAGGGAGACTATAATTCACCCCTCCACTTT.

The rearrangement links TRBV4-2 to TRBJ2-7, with 8 positions matching TRBD1. Germline V CDR1 and CDR2: LGHNA, YNFKEQ. Trimming removed 0 bases from V and 5 bases from J; junction bases left unmatched: 6. This CDR3 contains 15 residues. CDR3 DNA sequence: TGTGCCAGCAGCCAAGAGCAGGGGGCAATCCACGAGCAGTACTTC. The encoded protein is CASSQEQGAIHEQYF.

The gene calls are TRBV19 and TRBJ1-5, with D possibly matching TRBD1 (5 bases). There are 13 residues in the CDR3. V lost 7 bases, J lost 4 bases, and 11 bases lay in between. Per germline, CDR1 LNHDA and CDR2 SQIVND (reference sequence). CDR3 nucleotides: TGTGCCAGTACGGAGGGGAGGAATCAGCCCCAGCATTTT. Translation: CASTEGRNQPQHF.